This T cell receptor (beta chain) derives from a study of control samples from healthy donors and cancer patients. There are 15 residues in the CDR3. CDR1 is SGHTA and CDR2 is FQGNSA in the germline V gene. With V trimmed by 5 bases and J by 1 base, 5 bases remained unmatched. The data were produced by immunoSEQ multiplex PCR, yet TCRdb's version contains in-frame clones alone and is incomplete. The sample lists some 140,000 clones; about nine tenths were seen once. Sample: blood. This clonotype was sampled from a man aged 30-40 years in good health. This chain joins TRBV7-2 and TRBJ2-4; 7 positions agree with TRBD2. CDR3 amino acids: CASSTRREAKNIQYF. The DNA for the CDR3 is TGTGCCAGCAGCACACGGCGGGAGGCCAAAAACATTCAGTACTTC.